The clone carrying this T cell receptor beta chain was seen a single time. Its antigen is currently unknown. Primers included in the PCR were 60 Vbeta and 13 Jbeta primers. Here immunoSEQ multiplex PCR was the method, and the copy in TCRdb shows in-frame clones only, minus some. The top ten clones hold around 5.4% of a sample with about 110,000 clones, approximately 71% of them seen once. Germline CDR1 reads MNHNS; CDR2 reads SASEGT. The CDR3 runs 19 residues. Germline trimming cut 0 bases from V and 0 bases from J; bases unmatched to any gene: 9. This record belongs to a study of cytomegalovirus exposure and HLA in healthy donors. Overall study context: Earlier, 95 million to 120 million unique TCR beta sequences were recovered from approximately 180 million T cells by an analysis. Notes on the study in general: Exclusion as indistinguishable affected some V segments, including TRBV6-2 and TRBV6-3. It is likely that the observed cluster of highly shared sequence variants was a sequencing artifact. Analyses of presence and absence presupposed an approximately uniform sequencing depth across donors.

This clonotype was obtained from a woman aged 70 to 79 in good health and CMV-seropositive. The specimen sequenced was PBMCs. This chain connects TRBV6-1 to TRBJ1-3; 9 positions match TRBD1. The CDR3 sequence is CASSEAWDRALNSGNTIYF. CDR3 nucleotide sequence: TGTGCCAGCAGTGAAGCCTGGGACAGGGCCCTCAACTCTGGAAACACCATATATTTT.